This is a list of T cell receptor beta chains from one sample in a study of T cells after yellow fever vaccination. TCRdb used MiXCR to reprocess the 5' RACE reads, holding one entry per CDR3 protein. The repertoire holds 450,000 to 550,000 distinct CDR3 sequences, with roughly 22% as singletons. This specimen was PBMCs, taken 20 to 25 days after the first yellow fever vaccination. These receptors were obtained from a man between 18 and 35 years old who received the YFV17D yellow fever vaccine. Both conserved end residues are part of each CDR3. Fields, in order: J gene, D gene, clone size, V gene, CDR3 DNA, CDR3 protein. D genes are given only for firm matches. Rows give clone size only sometimes, using once, few, many, or a class for an expanded clone.

TRBJ2-7 | TRBD1 | many | TRBV5-1 | TGTGCCAGCAGTTTGACAGGGGGCTACGAGCAGTACTTC | CASSLTGGYEQYF
TRBJ1-3 | - | - | TRBV11-2 | TGTGCCTCGACGGCGGGGCTTTCTGGAAACACCATATATTTT | CASTAGLSGNTIYF
TRBJ1-1 | - | few | TRBV18 | TGTGCCAGCTCACCGGCAGGGCTGGTAGCTTTCTTT | CASSPAGLVAFF
TRBJ2-1 | TRBD2 | few | TRBV14 | TGTGCCAGCAGCCAATCCCCCGCGGCGGGGGGGCTATACAATGAGCAGTTCTTC | CASSQSPAAGGLYNEQFF
TRBJ1-1 | TRBD1 | few | TRBV20-1 | TGCAGTGCCGCAAGGGGGCGCGGAGGGATGAACACTGAAGCTTTCTTT | CSAARGRGGMNTEAFF
TRBJ2-1 | - | - | TRBV7-2 | TGTGCCAGCAGCTTAAGCAACTCCTACAATGAGCAGTTCTTC | CASSLSNSYNEQFF
TRBJ1-6 | - | - | TRBV18 | TGTGCCAGCTCACCTGGGGCGGGCGTATTGAATTCACCCCTCCACTTT | CASSPGAGVLNSPLHF
TRBJ2-5 | TRBD2 | - | TRBV10-3 | TGTGCCATCAGTGAGTCGACTAGCGTCGAGACCCAGTACTTC | CAISESTSVETQYF
TRBJ1-4 | - | few | TRBV20-1 | TGCAGTGCTAGGGTAATTGGGAATGAAAAACTGTTTTTT | CSARVIGNEKLFF
TRBJ2-1 | TRBD2 | - | TRBV5-1 | TGCGCCAGCAGCTTGGAAGGGGCGGGGGACGGGCAGTTCTTC | CASSLEGAGDGQFF
TRBJ2-1 | - | - | TRBV5-1 | TGCGCCAGGGAGAGCTCCTACAATGAGCAGTTCTTC | CARESSYNEQFF
TRBJ2-1 | TRBD2 | - | TRBV2 | TGTGCCAGCAGGGAAGGCGGGGGGGCTGTCCATGAGCAGTTCTTC | CASREGGGAVHEQFF
TRBJ1-1 | - | - | TRBV6-1 | TGTGCCAGCAGCAACAACCCCCAAGGGGGTTACACTGAAGCTTTCTTT | CASSNNPQGGYTEAFF
TRBJ2-2 | TRBD1 | - | TRBV6-5 | TGTGCCAGCATTTTTTCCGGGACAGCGAACACCGGGGAGCTGTTTTTT | CASIFSGTANTGELFF
TRBJ2-5 | - | once | TRBV4-2 | TGTGCCAGCCGTTTTAGGGGGGGGGACCAAGAGACCCAGTACTTC | CASRFRGGDQETQYF
TRBJ1-6 | - | - | TRBV12-3/TRBV12-4 | TGTGCCAGCAGGTGGGGAGGTCGGCCCAGTTCACCCCTCCACTTT | CASRWGGRPSSPLHF
TRBJ2-3 | - | - | TRBV5-6 | TGTGCCAGCAGCTTTGATGTGAAAGGGGGGACAGATACGCAGTATTTT | CASSFDVKGGTDTQYF
TRBJ1-1 | - | many | TRBV7-2 | TGTGCCAGCAGCCCTCAACAGAACACTGAAGCTTTCTTT | CASSPQQNTEAFF
TRBJ2-3 | - | few | TRBV23-1 | TGCGCCAGCAGTAAACAGGGAGGCGGAGATACGCAGTATTTT | CASSKQGGGDTQYF
TRBJ2-1 | TRBD2 | - | TRBV5-1 | TGCGCCAGCAGCAGTAGCGGGGGCCCGGGGGCTGAGCAGTTCTTC | CASSSSGGPGAEQFF
TRBJ2-7 | - | few | TRBV12-3/TRBV12-4 | TGTGCCAGCAATTGGGGCAGCTCCTACGAGCAGTACTTC | CASNWGSSYEQYF
TRBJ1-4 | TRBD1 | few | TRBV7-9 | TGTGCCAGCAGGGGACAGGCTAATGAAAAACTGTTTTTT | CASRGQANEKLFF
TRBJ2-7 | TRBD1 | few | TRBV5-6 | TGTGCCAGCAGCTTTCCAAGTTCCGGGACAGGTCTCACCTACGAGCAGTACTTC | CASSFPSSGTGLTYEQYF
TRBJ2-7 | TRBD1 | - | TRBV2 | TGTGCCAGCAGTGGGACAGGGGGCGTCTACGAGCAGTACTTC | CASSGTGGVYEQYF
TRBJ2-5 | - | few | TRBV29-1 | TGCAGCGTTGAAGCCAGGCTAGAGACCCAGTACTTC | CSVEARLETQYF
TRBJ2-1 | - | - | TRBV15 | TGTGCCACCAGGACCTCTAGGACCTCCTACAATGAGCAGTTCTTC | CATRTSRTSYNEQFF
TRBJ1-2 | - | - | TRBV5-1 | TGCGCCAGCAGCTTCGACAGCAACTATGGCTACACCTTC | CASSFDSNYGYTF
TRBJ2-2 | - | - | TRBV7-9 | TGTGCCAGCAGCTTTGTCCTACCGGGCGGGGAGCTGTTTTTT | CASSFVLPGGELFF
TRBJ1-3 | - | many | TRBV11-2 | TGTGCCAGCAGCCAGAGCCACTCTGGAAACACCATATATTTT | CASSQSHSGNTIYF